The clone carrying this T cell receptor beta chain was observed a handful of times. The antigen remains undetermined. PCR employed 60 Vbeta and 13 Jbeta primers. TCRdb's copy holds only in-frame clones and misses some; the assay was immunoSEQ multiplex PCR. The data contain over 90,000 clones, 70% of them singletons. This specimen belongs to a study of cytomegalovirus exposure and HLA in healthy donors. Whole-study findings and limits: 150 or so TCR beta chains were listed as cytomegalovirus-associated.

V gave up 4 bases and J gave up 1 base; unmatched junction bases: 6. CDR3 size: 17 residues. Per germline, CDR1 LNHDA and CDR2 SQIVND (reference sequence). The source material was PBMCs. The genes are TRBV19 and TRBJ2-3, with 12 bases lining up with TRBD2. This TCR derives from a woman aged 45-65 years in good health and CMV-seropositive. CDR3 DNA: TGTGCCAGTAGTAGGCTAGCGGGAGGGAGGGGCACAGATACGCAGTATTTT. Amino acid sequence: CASSRLAGGRGTDTQYF.